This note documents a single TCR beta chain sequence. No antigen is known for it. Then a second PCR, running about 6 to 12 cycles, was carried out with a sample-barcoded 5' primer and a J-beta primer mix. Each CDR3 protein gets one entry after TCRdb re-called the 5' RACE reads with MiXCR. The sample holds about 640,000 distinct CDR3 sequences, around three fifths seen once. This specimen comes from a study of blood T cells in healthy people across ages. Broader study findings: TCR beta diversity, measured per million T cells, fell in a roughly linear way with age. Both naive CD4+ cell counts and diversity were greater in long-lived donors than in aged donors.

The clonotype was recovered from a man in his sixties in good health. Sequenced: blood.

Here the CDR3 reads CASSGTGSSTEAFF. The DNA for the CDR3 is TGTGCCAGCAGTGGGACAGGGTCTTCCACTGAAGCTTTCTTT. This chain uses TRBV6-2 or TRBV6-3 with TRBJ1-1, with 9 bases that match TRBD1. The CDR3 has 14 residues. J gave up 4 bases and V 5 bases, and 5 bases lay outside the gene matches. Germline-derived CDR1 and CDR2 are MNHEY and SVGEGT.